The 24 T cell receptor beta chains below all came from one sample that was sequenced in a study of CXCR3-negative and CXCR3-positive naive CD8 T cells. UMI-labeled 5' RACE yielded the TRB cDNA libraries. TCRdb reanalyzed the 5' RACE reads, giving one entry per CDR3 protein sequence and no DNA. Here the sample table reports tens of thousands of distinct CDR3 sequences. Sequenced sample: naive CXCR3- CD8+ T cells from blood. Subset here: CD45RO-CCR7+CD27+CD95- naive CD8+ T cells lacking CXCR3 (TNR3-). These receptor sequences come from a human donor in good health. Some clones in this sample may be carry-over from other donors' samples.

The chain combines TRBV14 with TRBJ2-1. CDR1 and CDR2 from the germline V gene are SGHDN and FVKESK. The CDR3 totals 15 residues. The CDR3 sequence: CASSQDGGTYNEQFF. Drawing the rest from reference TRBV14 and TRBJ2-1, the complete variable domain is EAGVTQFPSHSVIEKGQTVTLRCDPISGHDNLYWYRRVMGKEIKFLLHFVKESKQDESGMPNNRFLAERTGGTYSTLKVQPAELEDSGVYFCASSQDGGTYNEQFFGPGTRLTVL.

The chain links TRBV7-8 to TRBJ2-3; TCRdb picks TRBD1, but there is no DNA to check that call. CDR3 length equals 15 residues. Germline V lookup: CDR1 SGHVS, CDR2 FQNEAQ. The CDR3 loop reads CASSYSPGARDTQYF.

This rearrangement joins TRBV10-3 to TRBJ2-5; the TRBD1 assignment by TCRdb is unverifiable without DNA. The CDR3 has 19 amino acids. The germline V gene encodes CDR1 ENHRY and CDR2 SYGVKD. The CDR3 loop is CAISEPLDIQGVLLETQYF.

The V call is TRBV28, the J call TRBJ2-7. Germline lookup yields CDR1 MDHEN and CDR2 SYDVKM. The CDR3 runs 11 residues. The CDR3 reads CASPWADEQYF.

V gene TRBV12-5 combines with J gene TRBJ2-1; there is no DNA to check the TCRdb D call of TRBD2. The germline gives CDR1 LGHNT, CDR2 FRNRAP. This CDR3 has 17 residues. The CDR3 region is CASGLVTSSSPYNEQFF.

The rearrangement links TRBV15 to TRBJ1-5. Germline CDR1 and CDR2: LNHNV and YYDKDF (reference sequence). The CDR3 length is 13 residues. CDR3 loop: CATSRDEDQPQHF.

CDR3: CASRPGANTGELFF. The gene calls are TRBV7-7 and TRBJ2-2; TCRdb proposes TRBD1, but this gene call is untestable without DNA. CDR1 and CDR2 from the germline V gene are SSHAT and FNYEAQ (reference sequence). The CDR3 runs 14 residues.

V gene TRBV27 combines with J gene TRBJ1-2. Germline CDR1 and CDR2: MNHEY and SMNVEV (reference sequence). The CDR3 totals 15 residues. The CDR3 is CASSFRIDANYGYTF.

The CDR3 is CASNHPEGLGYTF. V and J are TRBV2 and TRBJ1-2. Per the germline V gene, CDR1 is SNHLY and CDR2 is FYNNEI. This CDR3 region has 13 residues.

The genes are TRBV7-3 and TRBJ2-5; TCRdb's D gene call, TRBD1, goes unchecked for lack of DNA. Looked up from germline, CDR1 is SGHTA and CDR2 is FQGTGA. The CDR3 length is 15 residues. This CDR3 reads CASSSPRGAGETQYF.

The V and J genes are TRBV5-1 and TRBJ2-7; TCRdb calls TRBD2, which cannot be checked without DNA. CDR1 SGHRS and CDR2 YFSETQ come from the germline V gene. The CDR3 contains 16 residues. The CDR3 here is CASSFPAGGPSYEQYF.

V and J are TRBV28 and TRBJ2-1; the TCRdb D gene call, TRBD1, has no DNA to confirm it. The CDR3 spans 14 residues. CDR1 and CDR2 (germline): MDHEN, SYDVKM. The CDR3 protein is CASLLGGGYNEQFF. Variable domain in full (rest from reference TRBV28 and TRBJ2-1): DVKVTQSSRYLVKRTGEKVFLECVQDMDHENMFWYRQDPGLGLRLIYFSYDVKMKEKGDIPEGYSVSREKKERFSLILESASTNQTSMYLCASLLGGGYNEQFFGPGTRLTVL.

J is TRBJ2-6 and V is TRBV5-6. The germline V gene has CDR1 SGHDT and CDR2 YYEEEE. This CDR3 has 17 residues. The CDR3 sequence: CASSLIFDPSGANVLTF.

The gene calls are TRBV11-3 and TRBJ1-1; with no DNA, the TCRdb D assignment of TRBD1 cannot be verified. The CDR3 runs to 15 residues. The V gene's germline CDR1 is SGHNT and CDR2 YENEEA. Here the CDR3 reads CASSPRDGCNTEAFF.

The chain uses TRBV5-1 and TRBJ2-1; the D call of TRBD1 rests on TCRdb alone, since no DNA is present to check it. The CDR3 consists of 16 residues. Germline loops: CDR1 SGHRS, CDR2 YFSETQ. The CDR3 sequence is CASRPPGGRGYNEQFF.

V usage is TRBV5-1 and J usage is TRBJ1-1; TCRdb proposes TRBD1, but this gene call is untestable without DNA. Germline CDR1 SGHRS, CDR2 YFSETQ. There are 13 residues in the CDR3. The CDR3 spells CASSLTGYTEAFF.

The chain's CDR3 is CASSPLPFNEQFF. The chain employs TRBV28 and TRBJ2-1; TCRdb's D call, TRBD1, is unchecked because there is no DNA. Germline CDR1 reads MDHEN; CDR2 reads SYDVKM. CDR3 length: 13 residues.

CDR3 region: CSAGQGAGEQYF. This chain uses TRBV29-1 with TRBJ2-7; with no DNA, the TCRdb D assignment of TRBD1 cannot be verified. The germline CDR1 and CDR2 sequences are SQVTM and ANQGSEA. The CDR3 consists of 12 residues.

This chain joins TRBV12-3 or TRBV12-4 and TRBJ2-2; absent DNA, TCRdb's TRBD1 call cannot be checked. The CDR3 covers 14 residues. The CDR3 reads CASSPGPTTGELFF.

This sequence joins TRBV5-1 and TRBJ2-1. Per germline, CDR1 SGHRS and CDR2 YFSETQ. The CDR3 runs 14 residues. The chain's CDR3 is CASSLNGLLNEQFF.

This sequence joins TRBV7-9 and TRBJ2-7; absent DNA, TCRdb's TRBD2 call cannot be checked. This CDR3 comprises 16 residues. CDR1 SEHNR and CDR2 FQNEAQ come from the germline V gene (reference sequence). The CDR3 here is CASSSYIAGGPEEQYF.

The V gene is TRBV7-9, the J gene TRBJ1-5. Looked up from germline, CDR1 is SEHNR and CDR2 is FQNEAQ (reference sequence). This CDR3 spans 15 amino acids. The CDR3: CASTYSESSNQPQHF.

The V call is TRBV4-3, the J call TRBJ2-7; no DNA is available, so the TRBD2 call from TCRdb remains unchecked. Per the germline V gene, CDR1 is LGHNA and CDR2 is YSLEER. This CDR3 is 16 amino acids long. CDR3 sequence: CASSQDRGGEGYEQYF.

The CDR3 loop reads CASSFRGQYSYEQYF. The chain uses TRBV28 and TRBJ2-7; TCRdb's D call of TRBD1 is untestable without DNA. Germline values: CDR1 MDHEN, CDR2 SYDVKM. The CDR3 has 15 amino acids. The full variable domain, its missing parts supplied by reference TRBV28 and TRBJ2-7, is DVKVTQSSRYLVKRTGEKVFLECVQDMDHENMFWYRQDPGLGLRLIYFSYDVKMKEKGDIPEGYSVSREKKERFSLILESASTNQTSMYLCASSFRGQYSYEQYFGPGTRLTVT.